These T cell receptor beta chains were read from a single sample in a study of T cell responses to AZD1222 COVID-19 vaccine. Only in-frame clones appear in the TCRdb table, and some are missing; sequencing was by immunoSEQ multiplex PCR. There are about 150,000 clones in the sample; around 87% occur only once, and over 8% lies in the top ten. Specimen: peripheral blood, collected 28 days after the second AZD1222 dose. These receptors originate from an adult who received the AZD1222 COVID-19 vaccine. Both conserved end residues are trimmed from each CDR3.

cdr3_aa: ASSPFGGNTGELF
j_call: TRBJ2-2
v_call: TRBV18

cdr3_aa: ASSLKPSGLAGYNEQF
j_call: TRBJ2-1
v_call: TRBV27

cdr3_aa: SVGASIHTGELF
j_call: TRBJ2-2
v_call: TRBV29-1

cdr3_aa: ASSTWTGGQETQY
j_call: TRBJ2-5
v_call: TRBV5-4

cdr3_aa: ASSLASGNLYEQY
j_call: TRBJ2-7
v_call: TRBV11-1

cdr3_aa: SAIEGYEQY
j_call: TRBJ2-7
v_call: TRBV20-1

cdr3_aa: ASSADFTGNTIY
j_call: TRBJ1-3
v_call: TRBV6-5

cdr3_aa: ASSFGGSSYEQY
j_call: TRBJ2-7
v_call: TRBV28

cdr3_aa: ASSSSAGGAYGYT
j_call: TRBJ1-2
v_call: TRBV6-5

cdr3_aa: ASSLSAGGAYEQY
j_call: TRBJ2-7
v_call: TRBV7-2

cdr3_aa: ATSTGVRETQY
j_call: TRBJ2-5
v_call: TRBV28

cdr3_aa: ASSPLAGVYNEQF
j_call: TRBJ2-1
v_call: TRBV7-7

cdr3_aa: SVAPTTNTGELF
j_call: TRBJ2-2
v_call: TRBV29-1

cdr3_aa: ASSRTSQYEQF
j_call: TRBJ2-1
v_call: TRBV6-2/TRBV6-3

cdr3_aa: ASSFRGSEQY
j_call: TRBJ2-7
v_call: TRBV27

cdr3_aa: ASRNTGEQY
j_call: TRBJ2-7
v_call: TRBV28

cdr3_aa: ASSLPGGTEAF
j_call: TRBJ1-1
v_call: TRBV5-1

cdr3_aa: ASSVAPNTESYEQY
j_call: TRBJ2-7
v_call: TRBV9

cdr3_aa: ASSLSLGSYNEQF
j_call: TRBJ2-1
v_call: TRBV28

cdr3_aa: ASSSGQNTEAF
j_call: TRBJ1-1
v_call: TRBV12-3/TRBV12-4

cdr3_aa: ASNTGNNEKLF
j_call: TRBJ1-4
v_call: TRBV19

cdr3_aa: ASSQSLGSGNTIY
j_call: TRBJ1-3
v_call: TRBV2

cdr3_aa: ASSTPNTDTQY
j_call: TRBJ2-3
v_call: TRBV5-1

cdr3_aa: ATTSGRAGTGELF
j_call: TRBJ2-2
v_call: TRBV6-5

cdr3_aa: ASSRTTSGLRTDTQY
j_call: TRBJ2-3
v_call: TRBV7-9

cdr3_aa: AITAGGVYEQY
j_call: TRBJ2-7
v_call: TRBV10-3

cdr3_aa: ASSFTSGGITEAF
j_call: TRBJ1-1
v_call: TRBV5-1

cdr3_aa: ASSLRLFSGNTIY
j_call: TRBJ1-3
v_call: TRBV28

cdr3_aa: ASSPVSAGAEAF
j_call: TRBJ1-1
v_call: TRBV18

cdr3_aa: ASSQPSTENEQF
j_call: TRBJ2-1
v_call: TRBV4-2

cdr3_aa: ATSTANSYEQY
j_call: TRBJ2-7
v_call: TRBV19

cdr3_aa: ASSPFREAGELF
j_call: TRBJ2-2
v_call: TRBV9

cdr3_aa: ASSYRLAENEQF
j_call: TRBJ2-1
v_call: TRBV6-5

cdr3_aa: AWSAGSHEQY
j_call: TRBJ2-7
v_call: TRBV30

cdr3_aa: ASRWDRGTEAF
j_call: TRBJ1-1
v_call: TRBV6-5

cdr3_aa: ASSLTGASTDTQY
j_call: TRBJ2-3
v_call: TRBV5-1

cdr3_aa: ASSRSEGEQF
j_call: TRBJ2-1
v_call: TRBV2

cdr3_aa: ASSLAASYEQY
j_call: TRBJ2-7
v_call: TRBV28

cdr3_aa: ASSHGLRVGEAF
j_call: TRBJ1-1
v_call: TRBV5-4

cdr3_aa: ASSLRQGTAKNIQY
j_call: TRBJ2-4
v_call: TRBV5-4

cdr3_aa: ATSDLLPGQGRTGELF
j_call: TRBJ2-2
v_call: TRBV24-1

cdr3_aa: ASSRGGPQETQY
j_call: TRBJ2-5
v_call: TRBV7-3

cdr3_aa: ASSSHRDFLGNTIY
j_call: TRBJ1-3
v_call: TRBV7-9

cdr3_aa: ASRGLSNQPQH
j_call: TRBJ1-5
v_call: TRBV2

cdr3_aa: ASSIRGGGAGANVLT
j_call: TRBJ2-6
v_call: TRBV19

cdr3_aa: ASSLGTFGNQPQH
j_call: TRBJ1-5
v_call: TRBV7-8

cdr3_aa: ALYTEAF
j_call: TRBJ1-1
v_call: TRBV28

cdr3_aa: ASSPAAGRTGYT
j_call: TRBJ1-2
v_call: TRBV27

cdr3_aa: ASSITGTGLYEQY
j_call: TRBJ2-7
v_call: TRBV28